One T cell receptor beta chain is described in this entry. This sample was taken from a study of blood T cell repertoires in COVID-19. How the authors handled the data: Amplification with reference gene primers provided the estimates of nucleated cell counts. Repertoires were generated with immunoSEQ multiplex PCR, while TCRdb's copy carries only in-frame clones and drops some. The V and J calls and clone size come from that table; D and trimming were worked out from the DNA. Found here are approximately 200,000 clones, about 85% of them singletons; the top ten hold around 2%. Cohort 3 donors counted as recovered after two negative PCRs, clearance, or resolved symptoms. Germline values: CDR1 LNHDA, CDR2 SQIVND (reference sequence). Between the trimmed V and J ends, which lost 6 bases and 4 bases, there was a span of 12 bases. The CDR3 runs to 13 residues.

Sequenced input: PBMCs or T cells enriched from blood (not recorded which). The source of this sequence is a woman aged 30 to 39 who had recovered from COVID-19. V gene TRBV19 combines with J gene TRBJ1-1; no firm D call. This CDR3 is CASSGLEATEAFF. DNA for the CDR3: TGTGCCAGTAGCGGCTTAGAGGCCACTGAAGCTTTCTTT.